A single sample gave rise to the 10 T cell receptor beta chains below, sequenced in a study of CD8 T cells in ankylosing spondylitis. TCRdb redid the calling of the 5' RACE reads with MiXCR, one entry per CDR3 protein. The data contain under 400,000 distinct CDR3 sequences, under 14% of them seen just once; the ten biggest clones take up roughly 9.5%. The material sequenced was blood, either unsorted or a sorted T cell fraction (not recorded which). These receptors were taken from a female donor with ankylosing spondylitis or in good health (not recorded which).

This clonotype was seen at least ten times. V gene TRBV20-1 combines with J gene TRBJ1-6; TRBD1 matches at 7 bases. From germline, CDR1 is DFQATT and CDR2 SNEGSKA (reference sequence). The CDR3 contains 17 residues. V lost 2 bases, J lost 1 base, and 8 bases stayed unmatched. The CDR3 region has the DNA TGCAGTGCTAGACCCGGGACAGTTGTTTCCTATAATTCACCCCTCCACTTT. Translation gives CSARPGTVVSYNSPLHF.

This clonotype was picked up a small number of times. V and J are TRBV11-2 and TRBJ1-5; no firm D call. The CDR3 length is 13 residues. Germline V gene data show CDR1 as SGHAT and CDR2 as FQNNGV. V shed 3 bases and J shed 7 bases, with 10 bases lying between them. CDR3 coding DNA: TGTGCCAGCAGCTTCGGTCTCGACCAGCCCCAGCATTTT. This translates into CASSFGLDQPQHF.

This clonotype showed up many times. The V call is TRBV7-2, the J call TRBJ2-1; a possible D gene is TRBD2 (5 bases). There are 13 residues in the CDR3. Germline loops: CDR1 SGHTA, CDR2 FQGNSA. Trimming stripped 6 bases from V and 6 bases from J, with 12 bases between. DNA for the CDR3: TGTGCCAGCAGTTTGATAGAGGGCAATGAGCAGTTCTTC. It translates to CASSLIEGNEQFF.

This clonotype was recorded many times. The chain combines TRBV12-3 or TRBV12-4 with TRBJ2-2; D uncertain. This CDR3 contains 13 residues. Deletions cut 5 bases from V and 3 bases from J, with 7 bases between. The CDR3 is CASSQIYTGELFF. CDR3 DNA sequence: TGTGCCAGCAGTCAGATTTACACCGGGGAGCTGTTTTTT.

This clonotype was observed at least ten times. Here the CDR3 reads CASSLEFSGANVLTF. The CDR3 DNA follows: TGTGCCAGCAGCTTAGAGTTTTCTGGGGCCAACGTCCTGACTTTC. The chain joins TRBV5-6 to TRBJ2-6; D ambiguous. V was shortened by 2 bases and J by 1 base, with 7 bases between the two germline ends. The CDR3 is 15 amino acids. Germline V gene sequence: CDR1 SGHDT, CDR2 YYEEEE. Combining the CDR3 with reference TRBV5-6 and TRBJ2-6 gives the whole variable domain DAGVTQSPTHLIKTRGQQVTLRCSPKSGHDTVSWYQQALGQGPQFIFQYYEEEERQRGNFPDRFSGHQFPNYSSELNVNALLLGDSALYLCASSLEFSGANVLTFGAGSRLTVL.

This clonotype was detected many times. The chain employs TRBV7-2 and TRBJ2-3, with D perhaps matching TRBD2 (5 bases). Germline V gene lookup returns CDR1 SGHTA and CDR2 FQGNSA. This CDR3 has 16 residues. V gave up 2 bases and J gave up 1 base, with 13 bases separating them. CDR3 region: CASSLNGRVRTDTQYF. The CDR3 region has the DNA TGTGCCAGCAGCTTAAATGGGCGGGTTCGCACAGATACGCAGTATTTT.

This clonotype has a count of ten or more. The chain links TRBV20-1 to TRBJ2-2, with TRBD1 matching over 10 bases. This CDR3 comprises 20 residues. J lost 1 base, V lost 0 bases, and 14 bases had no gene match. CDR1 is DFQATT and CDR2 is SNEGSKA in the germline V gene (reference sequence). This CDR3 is CSARDRSARDRGRNTGELFF. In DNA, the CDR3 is TGCAGTGCTAGAGATAGGTCGGCCCGGGACAGGGGACGGAACACCGGGGAGCTGTTTTTT.

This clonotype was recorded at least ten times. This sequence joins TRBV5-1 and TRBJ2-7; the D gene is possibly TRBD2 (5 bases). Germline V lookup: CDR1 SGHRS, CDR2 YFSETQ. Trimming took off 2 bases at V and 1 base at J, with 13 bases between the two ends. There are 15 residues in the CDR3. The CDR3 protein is CASSFGRVKSYEQYF. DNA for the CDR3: TGCGCCAGCAGCTTTGGGCGGGTGAAATCCTACGAGCAGTACTTC.

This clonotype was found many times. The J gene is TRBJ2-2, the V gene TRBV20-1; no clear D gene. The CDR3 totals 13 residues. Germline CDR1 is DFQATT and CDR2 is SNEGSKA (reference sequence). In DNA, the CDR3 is TGCAGCGCCCCGTTCGCGAACACCGGGGAGCTGTTTTTT. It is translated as CSAPFANTGELFF.

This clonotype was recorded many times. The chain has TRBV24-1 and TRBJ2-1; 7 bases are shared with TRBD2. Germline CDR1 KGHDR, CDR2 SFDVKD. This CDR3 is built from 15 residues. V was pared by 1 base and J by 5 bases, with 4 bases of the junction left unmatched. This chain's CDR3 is CATSDLSLADNEQFF. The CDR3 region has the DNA TGTGCCACCAGTGATTTATCCCTAGCGGACAATGAGCAGTTCTTC.